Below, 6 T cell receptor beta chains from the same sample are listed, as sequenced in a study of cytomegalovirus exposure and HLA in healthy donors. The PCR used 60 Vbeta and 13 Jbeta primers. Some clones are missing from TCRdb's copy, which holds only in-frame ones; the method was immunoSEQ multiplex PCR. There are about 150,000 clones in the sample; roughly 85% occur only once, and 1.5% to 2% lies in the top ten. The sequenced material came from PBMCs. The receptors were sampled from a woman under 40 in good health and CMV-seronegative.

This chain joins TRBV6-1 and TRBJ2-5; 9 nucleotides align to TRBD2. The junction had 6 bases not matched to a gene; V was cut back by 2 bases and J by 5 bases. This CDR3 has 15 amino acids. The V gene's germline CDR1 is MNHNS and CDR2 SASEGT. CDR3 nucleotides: TGTGCCAGCAGTGAATTGACTAGCGGATGGGAGACCCAGTACTTC. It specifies CASSELTSGWETQYF.

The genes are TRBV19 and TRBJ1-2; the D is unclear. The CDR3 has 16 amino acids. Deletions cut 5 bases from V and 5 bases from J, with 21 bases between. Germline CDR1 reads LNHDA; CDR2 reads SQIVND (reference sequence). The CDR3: CASSPLKQARVYGYTF. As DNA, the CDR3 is TGTGCCAGTAGTCCGTTGAAGCAGGCGCGGGTGTATGGCTACACCTTC.

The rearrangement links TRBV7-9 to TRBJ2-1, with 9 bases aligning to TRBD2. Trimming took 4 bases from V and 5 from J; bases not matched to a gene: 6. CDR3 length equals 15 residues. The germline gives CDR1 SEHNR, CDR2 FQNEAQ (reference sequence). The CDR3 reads CASSSTSGYHNEQFF. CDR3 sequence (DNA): TGTGCCAGCAGCTCGACTAGCGGTTATCACAATGAGCAGTTCTTC.

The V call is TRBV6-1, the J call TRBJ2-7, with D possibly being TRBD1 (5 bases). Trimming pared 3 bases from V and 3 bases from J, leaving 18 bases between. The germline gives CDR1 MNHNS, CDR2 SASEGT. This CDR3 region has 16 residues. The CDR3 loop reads CASSDRTRGWLYEQYF. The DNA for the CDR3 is TGTGCCAGCAGTGATCGGACAAGGGGTTGGCTCTACGAGCAGTACTTC.

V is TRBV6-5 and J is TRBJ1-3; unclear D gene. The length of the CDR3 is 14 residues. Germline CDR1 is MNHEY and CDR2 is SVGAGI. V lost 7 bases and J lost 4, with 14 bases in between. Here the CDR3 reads CASKELLPGNTIYF. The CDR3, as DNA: TGTGCCAGCAAAGAGCTCCTCCCAGGAAACACCATATATTTT.

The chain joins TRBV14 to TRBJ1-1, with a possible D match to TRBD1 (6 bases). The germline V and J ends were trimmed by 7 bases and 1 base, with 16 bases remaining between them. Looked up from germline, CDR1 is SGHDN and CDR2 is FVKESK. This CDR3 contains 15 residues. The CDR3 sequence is CASTLGGGANTEAFF. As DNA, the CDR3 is TGTGCCAGCACCCTCGGGGGGGGCGCGAACACTGAAGCTTTCTTT.